These 31 T cell receptor beta chains were all obtained from the same sample, sequenced in a study of Tregs in tolerant kidney transplant recipients. Recipients received nonmyeloablative bone marrow transplants from related graft donors, with transient mixed chimerism. TCRdb keeps only in-frame clones here, not all; method: immunoSEQ multiplex PCR. The data show about 81,000 clones, roughly 90% seen once. Sequencing used CD4+ T cells from blood (PBMCs), obtained 24 months after the transplant. These receptors were obtained from a human patient who received a combined kidney and bone marrow transplant. Some T cells may have originated in the graft donor.

The chain carries TRBV5-4 and TRBJ2-7; 7 bases agree with TRBD1. V was pared by 0 bases and J by 1 base, with 10 bases of the junction left unmatched. CDR3 length: 17 residues. Germline V gives CDR1 SGHNT, CDR2 YYREEE (reference sequence). Written as DNA, the CDR3 is TGTGCCAGCAGCTTGGGGGGTCAATCAGGGGGTTCCTACGAGCAGTACTTC. It specifies CASSLGGQSGGSYEQYF.

V and J are TRBV14 and TRBJ2-7, with D possibly TRBD1 on 5 matching bases. This CDR3 region has 12 residues. Germline CDR1 SGHDN, CDR2 FVKESK. V lost 6 bases and J 6 bases, leaving 12 bases between the germline ends. CDR3 sequence reads: CASRSRVSEQYF. For the CDR3, the DNA is TGTGCCAGCAGGTCCAGGGTCTCCGAGCAGTACTTC.

The chain uses TRBV5-8 and TRBJ2-7; D is unclear. V was pared by 2 bases and J by 3 bases, with 15 bases between. The CDR3 is made up of 15 amino acids. Germline CDR1 is SGHTS and CDR2 is YDEGEE. The CDR3 DNA follows: TGTGCCAGCAGCTTCAAACTTCCTGGGCTCTACGAGCAGTACTTC. Encoded protein: CASSFKLPGLYEQYF.

In this sample, this clone turned up once. The chain employs TRBV18 and TRBJ1-1, with D maybe TRBD1 (6 bases). The germline V gene has CDR1 KGHSH and CDR2 LQKENI. The CDR3 length is 14 residues. The V and J ends lost 4 bases and 4 bases respectively, with 13 bases between them. In DNA form, the CDR3 reads TGTGCCAGCTCACGTACAGGGATGTCCACTGAAGCTTTCTTT. It encodes CASSRTGMSTEAFF.

V usage is TRBV15 and J usage is TRBJ2-6; 7 nucleotides line up with TRBD1. V was pared by 1 base and J by 3 bases, with 3 bases of the junction left unmatched. The germline V gene encodes CDR1 LNHNV and CDR2 YYDKDF (reference sequence). The CDR3 is 16 amino acids. This CDR3 reads CATSRGGGNGANVLTF. The CDR3 DNA reads TGTGCCACCAGCAGAGGAGGGGGCAATGGGGCCAACGTCCTGACTTTC.

For the CDR3, the DNA is TGTGCCAGCAGCAGGGACTTCTACAATGAGCAGTTCTTC. Protein product: CASSRDFYNEQFF. The chain links TRBV11-2 to TRBJ2-1, with D possibly being TRBD2 (6 bases). Germline-derived CDR1 and CDR2 are SGHAT and FQNNGV. The CDR3 length is 13 residues. Trimming pared 5 bases from V and 3 bases from J, leaving 8 bases between. The full variable domain, its missing parts supplied by reference TRBV11-2 and TRBJ2-1, is EAGVAQSPRYKIIEKRQSVAFWCNPISGHATLYWYQQILGQGPKLLIQFQNNGVVDDSQLPKDRFSAERLKGVDSTLKIQPAKLEDSAVYLCASSRDFYNEQFFGPGTRLTVL.

The chain uses TRBV7-9 and TRBJ2-3; no reliable D call. This CDR3 is 11 amino acids long. Germline V gives CDR1 SEHNR, CDR2 FQNEAQ (reference sequence). The V end lost 5 bases, the J end lost 3 bases, and 3 bases lay between the germline ends. Here the CDR3 reads CASSQTDTQYF. CDR3 nucleotides: TGTGCCAGCAGCCAAACAGATACGCAGTATTTT.

V usage is TRBV7-2 and J usage is TRBJ1-5, with D uncertain. Germline CDR1 reads SGHTA; CDR2 reads FQGNSA. The V gene lost 1 base and the J gene lost 0 bases, with 13 bases spanning the gap. The length of the CDR3 is 17 residues. The DNA of the CDR3 is TGTGCCAGCAGCTTAGACGTCGCAGGATATAGCAATCAGCCCCAGCATTTT. Amino acid sequence: CASSLDVAGYSNQPQHF.

The genes are TRBV19 and TRBJ2-7, with D hard to call. V was shortened by 3 bases and J by 4 bases, with 10 bases between the two germline ends. CDR1 is LNHDA and CDR2 is SQIVND in the germline V gene (reference sequence). The CDR3 spans 13 residues. In DNA form, the CDR3 reads TGTGCCAGTAGTATTTATTTTCGGTACGAGCAGTACTTC. It yields the protein CASSIYFRYEQYF.

This clone was recorded once. This chain joins TRBV4-3 and TRBJ2-1; TRBD2 matches at 12 bases. The V and J ends lost 0 bases and 7 bases, in that order; junction bases with no gene match: 7. Germline CDR1 and CDR2: LGHNA and YSLEER. The CDR3 spans 17 residues. The CDR3 loop reads CASSQDASGGARNEQFF. The CDR3 DNA sequence: TGCGCCAGCAGCCAAGATGCTAGCGGGGGGGCCAGGAATGAGCAGTTCTTC.

The gene calls are TRBV20-1 and TRBJ2-1; possible D gene TRBD1, 5 bases. V lost 6 bases and J 6 bases, leaving 9 bases between the germline ends. Germline loops: CDR1 DFQATT, CDR2 SNEGSKA (reference sequence). The CDR3 covers 11 residues. CDR3 DNA: TGCAGTGCCCAAGGGGCCAATGAGCAGTTCTTC. The encoded protein is CSAQGANEQFF.

The rearrangement links TRBV5-1 to TRBJ2-5; possibly TRBD2 for D (7 bases). The CDR3 is 15 residues long. The V gene's germline CDR1 is SGHRS and CDR2 YFSETQ. With 4 bases removed from V and 3 bases from J, the gap between germline ends came to 16 bases. The CDR3 DNA reads as TGCGCCAGCAGCCCTAGGGGGGGGCTTAAAGAGACCCAGTACTTC. Translated: CASSPRGGLKETQYF.

The chain recombines TRBV4-3 with TRBJ2-2; TRBD2 aligns across 9 bases. Unmatched junction bases numbered 5, after V lost 3 bases and J lost 0 bases. The CDR3 has 17 amino acids. The germline CDR1 and CDR2 sequences are LGHNA and YSLEER. The CDR3: CASSHRLAGPNTGELFF. As DNA, the CDR3 is TGCGCCAGCAGCCACCGCCTAGCGGGGCCGAACACCGGGGAGCTGTTTTTT.

The rearrangement links TRBV15 to TRBJ1-5; D might be TRBD1 (5 bases). Germline loops: CDR1 LNHNV, CDR2 YYDKDF (reference sequence). This CDR3 is built from 15 residues. Trimming took 0 bases from V and 5 from J, leaving 11 bases between them. CDR3 nucleotide sequence: TGTGCCACCAGCAGAGATCTCAGGGTTGATCAGCCCCAGCATTTT. Translating it yields CATSRDLRVDQPQHF.

The CDR3 region is CASSFRPLVAGGYEQYF. CDR3 DNA sequence: TGTGCCAGCAGTTTTCGCCCGTTAGTGGCGGGGGGCTACGAGCAGTACTTC. This chain connects TRBV27 to TRBJ2-7, with TRBD2 matching over 8 bases. This CDR3 contains 17 residues. Trimming cost V 3 bases and J 3 bases; bases outside gene matches: 13. Germline V gene sequence: CDR1 MNHEY, CDR2 SMNVEV (reference sequence).

V usage is TRBV5-1 and J usage is TRBJ1-6; D is ambiguous. From germline, CDR1 is SGHRS and CDR2 YFSETQ. Trimming pared 3 bases from V and 0 bases from J, leaving 13 bases between. The CDR3 totals 17 residues. CDR3 residues: CASSSDRRSSYNSPLHF. The CDR3 DNA sequence: TGCGCCAGCAGCTCCGACCGACGGAGCTCCTATAATTCACCCCTCCACTTT.

J is TRBJ2-2 and V is TRBV9; D perhaps matches TRBD1 (5 bases). The CDR3 totals 14 residues. CDR1 is SGDLS and CDR2 is YYNGEE in the germline V gene. V lost 3 bases and J lost 4, with 10 bases in between. Here the CDR3 reads CASSARDSTGELFF. CDR3 sequence (DNA): TGTGCCAGCAGCGCAAGAGACAGCACCGGGGAGCTGTTTTTT. Drawing the rest from reference TRBV9 and TRBJ2-2, the complete variable domain is DSGVTQTPKHLITATGQRVTLRCSPRSGDLSVYWYQQSLDQGLQFLIQYYNGEERAKGNILERFSAQQFPDLHSELNLSSLELGDSALYFCASSARDSTGELFFGEGSRLTVL.

The chain recombines TRBV5-1 with TRBJ1-1, with a weak D call TRBD1 (5 bases). Germline V gene sequence: CDR1 SGHRS, CDR2 YFSETQ. There are 14 residues in the CDR3. The V end lost 1 base, the J end lost 3 bases, and 10 bases lay between the germline ends. The DNA for the CDR3 is TGCGCCAGCAGCTTGCCCAGGGTGGACACTGAAGCTTTCTTT. This translates into CASSLPRVDTEAFF.

The chain carries TRBV9 and TRBJ1-1, with D possibly being TRBD1 (5 bases). The V end was cut by 4 bases, the J end by 0 bases, with 10 bases between. The CDR3 loop spans 14 amino acids. Germline V gives CDR1 SGDLS, CDR2 YYNGEE. The chain's CDR3 is CASSQRGVNTEAFF. The CDR3 nucleotides read TGTGCCAGCAGCCAACGGGGGGTGAACACTGAAGCTTTCTTT.

The genes are TRBV19 and TRBJ1-2; D is perhaps TRBD1 (5 bases). CDR3 size: 14 residues. The V and J ends lost 5 bases and 2 bases respectively, with 12 bases between them. Germline CDR1 reads LNHDA; CDR2 reads SQIVND (reference sequence). The CDR3 reads CASSLQTENYGYTF. CDR3 bases: TGTGCCAGTAGTCTCCAGACAGAAAACTATGGCTACACCTTC. Full variable domain (remainder filled in from reference TRBV19 and TRBJ1-2): DGGITQSPKYLFRKEGQNVTLSCEQNLNHDAMYWYRQDPGQGLRLIYYSQIVNDFQKGDIAEGYSVSREKKESFPLTVTSAQKNPTAFYLCASSLQTENYGYTFGSGTRLTVV.

The chain links TRBV7-2 to TRBJ2-1; D is uncertain. The CDR3 spans 16 residues. Trimming stripped 0 bases from V and 2 bases from J, with 11 bases between. Germline-derived CDR1 and CDR2 are SGHTA and FQGNSA. The CDR3 here is CASSLARGSPYNEQFF. In DNA form, the CDR3 reads TGTGCCAGCAGCTTAGCGCGAGGTTCTCCCTACAATGAGCAGTTCTTC.

This sequence joins TRBV6-5 and TRBJ2-3; 7 bases align to TRBD1. With 7 bases clipped from V and 2 bases from J, the junction kept 3 bases outside the gene matches. CDR3 length equals 13 residues. Looked up from germline, CDR1 is MNHEY and CDR2 is SVGAGI. CDR3 nucleotides: TGTGCCAGCAACAGGGGATACACAGATACGCAGTATTTT. Protein sequence: CASNRGYTDTQYF.

The chain is built from TRBV6-1 and TRBJ1-1, with a tentative D call TRBD1 (6 bases). V shed 0 bases and J shed 0 bases, with 11 bases lying between them. Per germline, CDR1 MNHNS and CDR2 SASEGT. The CDR3 has 16 residues. The CDR3 is CASSEAAGGLNTEAFF. The CDR3 nucleotides are TGTGCCAGCAGTGAAGCGGCCGGGGGGCTGAACACTGAAGCTTTCTTT.

The gene calls are TRBV27 and TRBJ1-6, with no clear D. The germline CDR1 and CDR2 sequences are MNHEY and SMNVEV (reference sequence). Deletions cut 3 bases from V and 1 base from J, with 4 bases between. The CDR3 contains 14 residues. CDR3 loop: CASSLESYNSPLHF. The DNA for the CDR3 is TGTGCCAGCAGTTTGGAGTCCTATAATTCACCCCTCCACTTT.

The chain has TRBV7-2 and TRBJ2-3; 7 bases line up with TRBD2. The junction had 16 bases not matched to a gene; V was cut back by 5 bases and J by 8 bases. The CDR3 runs 16 residues. Germline V CDR1 and CDR2: SGHTA, FQGNSA. The CDR3, as DNA: TGTGCCAGCAGCCGCGACAACGGGAGGCCCCCTAGTACGCAGTATTTT. It is translated as CASSRDNGRPPSTQYF.

The rearrangement joins TRBV4-2 to TRBJ2-1; 9 bases fit TRBD2. CDR1 LGHNA and CDR2 YNFKEQ come from the germline V gene. The CDR3 totals 17 residues. V was clipped by 4 bases and J by 0 bases; unmatched bases: 7. The CDR3, as DNA: TGTGCCAGCAGCCGCCAGGGCGGGAGGGGCTCCTACAATGAGCAGTTCTTC. Translated, it gives CASSRQGGRGSYNEQFF.

The chain carries TRBV11-3 and TRBJ2-7; 7 positions match TRBD1. Unmatched junction bases numbered 7, after V lost 5 bases and J lost 0 bases. CDR3 size: 15 residues. In germline, CDR1 is SGHNT, CDR2 YENEEA. Written as DNA, the CDR3 is TGTGCCAGCAGCATCGCAACAGGGGTCTCCTACGAGCAGTACTTC. Protein sequence: CASSIATGVSYEQYF.

The chain is built from TRBV19 and TRBJ2-5; TRBD1 might be the D (5 bases). The germline V gene has CDR1 LNHDA and CDR2 SQIVND (reference sequence). Trimming shortened V by 7 bases and J by 6 bases, and 18 bases separated the two germline ends. This CDR3 has 14 residues. CDR3 region: CASTPSSAGKTQYF. For the CDR3, the DNA is TGTGCCAGTACCCCCTCGTCGGCAGGGAAGACCCAGTACTTC.

The gene calls are TRBV30 and TRBJ1-2; D uncertain. The CDR3 loop spans 12 amino acids. Germline V gives CDR1 GTSNPN, CDR2 SVGIG (reference sequence). The V end was cut by 2 bases, the J end by 7 bases, with 11 bases between. The CDR3 DNA reads as TGTGCCTGGAGTCCCCATTCGAGTGGCTACACCTTC. Translated, it gives CAWSPHSSGYTF.

The chain is built from TRBV4-1 and TRBJ2-4; D is perhaps TRBD1 (6 bases). V was clipped by 3 bases and J by 4 bases, with 22 bases between them. Per germline, CDR1 MGHRA and CDR2 YSYEKL. The CDR3 is 18 residues long. Here the CDR3 reads CASSHPTGPALKKNIQYF. The CDR3 DNA follows: TGCGCCAGCAGCCACCCGACAGGACCTGCCCTCAAAAAAAACATTCAGTACTTC.

The chain is built from TRBV11-3 and TRBJ2-7, with 12 bases identical to TRBD2. Germline values: CDR1 SGHNT, CDR2 YENEEA. The CDR3 has 15 residues. Losses at the gene ends were 2 bases for V and 2 bases for J; bases not matched to a gene: 1. The CDR3 reads CASSLRTSGTYEQYF. DNA for the CDR3: TGTGCCAGCAGCTTAAGGACTAGCGGGACCTACGAGCAGTACTTC. Looking up the rest from reference TRBV11-3 and TRBJ2-7 gives the full variable domain: EAGVVQSPRYKIIEKKQPVAFWCNPISGHNTLYWYLQNLGQGPELLIRYENEEAVDDSQLPKDRFSAERLKGVDSTLKIQPAELGDSAVYLCASSLRTSGTYEQYFGPGTRLTVT.